This entry features one T cell receptor beta chain sequence. Germline CDR1 SEHNR, CDR2 FQNEAQ (reference sequence). The CDR3 runs to 14 residues. Trimming left V 6 bases short and J 4 bases short, with 15 bases between. This sample is part of a study of T cells in Graves' hyperthyroidism and ophthalmopathy. Template material for amplifying TCR beta CDR3 regions consisted of RNA transcripts. During a first-round RT-PCR of the TCR CDR3, the HTBI primer set was used. A single record per CDR3 protein comes from TCRdb applying MiXCR to the multiplex PCR reads. The sample includes 550,000 to 700,000 distinct CDR3 sequences, roughly 46% of them seen just once.

This TCR came from an adult woman with Graves' disease, either hyperthyroidism or ophthalmopathy (not recorded which). The genes are TRBV7-9 and TRBJ1-2, with D tentatively TRBD1 (5 bases). Sequenced sample: peripheral blood or thyroid tissue (not recorded which). The CDR3 DNA reads TGTGCCAGCAGTTCCACAGGACCCGTCTATGGCTACACCTTC. Its translation: CASSSTGPVYGYTF.